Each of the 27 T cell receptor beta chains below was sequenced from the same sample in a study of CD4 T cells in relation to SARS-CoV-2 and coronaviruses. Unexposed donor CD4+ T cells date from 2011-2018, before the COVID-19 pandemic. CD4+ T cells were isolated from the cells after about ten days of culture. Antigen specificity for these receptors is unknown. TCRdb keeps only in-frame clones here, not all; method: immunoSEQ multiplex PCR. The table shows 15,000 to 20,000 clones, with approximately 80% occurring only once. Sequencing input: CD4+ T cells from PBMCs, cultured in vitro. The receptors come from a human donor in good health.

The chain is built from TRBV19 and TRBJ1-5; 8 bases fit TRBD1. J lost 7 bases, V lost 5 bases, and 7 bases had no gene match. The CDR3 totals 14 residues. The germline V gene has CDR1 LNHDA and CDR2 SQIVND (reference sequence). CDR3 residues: CASSSHRGRQPQHF. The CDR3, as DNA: TGTGCCAGTAGTTCACACAGGGGGAGGCAGCCCCAGCATTTT.

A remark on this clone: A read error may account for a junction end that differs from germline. The chain's CDR3 is CASSLDPSGKGF. In DNA form, the CDR3 reads TGTGCCAGCAGCTTAGACCCTAGCGGGAAGGGGTTC. The rearrangement links TRBV11-2 to TRBJ2-7, with 9 bases lining up with TRBD2. Germline V gene data show CDR1 as SGHAT and CDR2 as FQNNGV. The CDR3 length is 12 residues.

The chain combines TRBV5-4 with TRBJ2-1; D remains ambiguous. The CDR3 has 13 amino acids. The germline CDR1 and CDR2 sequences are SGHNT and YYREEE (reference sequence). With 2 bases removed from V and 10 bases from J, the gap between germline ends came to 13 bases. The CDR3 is CASSLPLREEQFF. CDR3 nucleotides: TGTGCCAGCAGCTTACCCCTTCGCGAAGAGCAGTTCTTC.

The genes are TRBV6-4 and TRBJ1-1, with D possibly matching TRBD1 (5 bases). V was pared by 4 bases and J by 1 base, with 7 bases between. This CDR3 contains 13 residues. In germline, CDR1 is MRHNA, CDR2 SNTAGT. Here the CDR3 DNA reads TGTGCCAGCAGTGTGAGGGGGAACACTGAAGCTTTCTTT. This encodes CASSVRGNTEAFF.

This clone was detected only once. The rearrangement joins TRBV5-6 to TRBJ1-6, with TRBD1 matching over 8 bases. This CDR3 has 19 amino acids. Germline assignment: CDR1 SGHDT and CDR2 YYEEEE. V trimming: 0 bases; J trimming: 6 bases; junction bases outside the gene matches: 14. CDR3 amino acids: CASSLVGGQGRGVNSPLHF. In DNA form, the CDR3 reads TGTGCCAGCAGCTTGGTGGGTGGACAGGGAAGGGGAGTTAATTCACCCCTCCACTTT. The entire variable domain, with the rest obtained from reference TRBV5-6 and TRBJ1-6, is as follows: DAGVTQSPTHLIKTRGQQVTLRCSPKSGHDTVSWYQQALGQGPQFIFQYYEEEERQRGNFPDRFSGHQFPNYSSELNVNALLLGDSALYLCASSLVGGQGRGVNSPLHFGNGTRLTVT.

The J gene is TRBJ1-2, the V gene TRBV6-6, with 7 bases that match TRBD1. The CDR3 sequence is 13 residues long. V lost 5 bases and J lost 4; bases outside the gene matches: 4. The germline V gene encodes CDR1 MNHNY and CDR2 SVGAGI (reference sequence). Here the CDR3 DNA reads TGTGCCAGCAGTGACCGGGACAGCTATGGCTACACCTTC. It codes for CASSDRDSYGYTF.

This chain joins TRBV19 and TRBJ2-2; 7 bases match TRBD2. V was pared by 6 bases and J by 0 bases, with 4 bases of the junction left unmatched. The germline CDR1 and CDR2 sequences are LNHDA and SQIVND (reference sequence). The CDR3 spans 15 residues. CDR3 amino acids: CASRASGTNTGELFF. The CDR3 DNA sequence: TGTGCCAGTAGAGCTAGCGGCACGAACACCGGGGAGCTGTTTTTT.

The CDR3 DNA sequence: TGTGCCAGCAGAGGACCGTGGGCAGATCCAGCCAAAAACATTCAGTACTTC. Translated: CASRGPWADPAKNIQYF. The chain uses TRBV28 and TRBJ2-4; D uncertain. Looked up from germline, CDR1 is MDHEN and CDR2 is SYDVKM. The CDR3 is made up of 17 amino acids. V lost 6 bases to trimming and J lost 0 bases, with 18 bases between them.

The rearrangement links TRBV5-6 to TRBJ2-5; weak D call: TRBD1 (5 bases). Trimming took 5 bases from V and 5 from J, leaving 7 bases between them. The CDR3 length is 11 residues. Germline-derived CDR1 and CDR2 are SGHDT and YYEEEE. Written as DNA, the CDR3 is TGTGCCAGCAGTTGGGGCGAGACCCAGTACTTC. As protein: CASSWGETQYF.

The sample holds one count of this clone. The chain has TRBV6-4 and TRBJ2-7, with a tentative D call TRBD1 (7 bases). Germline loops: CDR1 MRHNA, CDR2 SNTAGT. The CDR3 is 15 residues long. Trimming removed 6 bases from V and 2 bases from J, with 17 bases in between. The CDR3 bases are TGTGCCAGCAGATTTTTGGCAGGGGGGACCTACGAGCAGTACTTC. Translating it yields CASRFLAGGTYEQYF.

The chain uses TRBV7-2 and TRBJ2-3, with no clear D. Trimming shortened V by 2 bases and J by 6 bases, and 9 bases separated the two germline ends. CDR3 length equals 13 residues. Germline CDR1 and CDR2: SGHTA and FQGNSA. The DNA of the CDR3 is TGTGCCAGCAGCTTACTATCTGGCGATACGCAGTATTTT. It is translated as CASSLLSGDTQYF. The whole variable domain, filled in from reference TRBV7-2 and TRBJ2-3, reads GAGVSQSPSNKVTEKGKDVELRCDPISGHTALYWYRQSLGQGLEFLIYFQGNSAPDKSGLPSDRFSAERTGGSVSTLTIQRTQQEDSAVYLCASSLLSGDTQYFGPGTRLTVL.

The CDR3 DNA reads TGTGCCTGGATGCGACGGAGGTCGAACACTGAAGCTTTCTTT. This sequence encodes CAWMRRRSNTEAFF. This rearrangement joins TRBV30 to TRBJ1-1, with no clear D. V was shortened by 4 bases and J by 1 base, with 13 bases between the two germline ends. The CDR3 runs 14 residues. CDR1 GTSNPN and CDR2 SVGIG come from the germline V gene (reference sequence). The entire variable domain, with the rest obtained from reference TRBV30 and TRBJ1-1, is as follows: SQTIHQWPATLVQPVGSPLSLECTVEGTSNPNLYWYRQAAGRGLQLLFYSVGIGQISSEVPQNLSASRPQDRQFILSSKKLLLSDSGFYLCAWMRRRSNTEAFFGQGTRLTVV.

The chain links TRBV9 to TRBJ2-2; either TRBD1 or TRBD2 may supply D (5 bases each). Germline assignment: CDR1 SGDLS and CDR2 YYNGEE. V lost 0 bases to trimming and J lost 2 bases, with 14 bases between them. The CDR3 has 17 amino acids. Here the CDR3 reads CASSVGGALLNTGELFF. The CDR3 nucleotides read TGTGCCAGCAGCGTAGGAGGGGCTCTCCTAAACACCGGGGAGCTGTTTTTT.

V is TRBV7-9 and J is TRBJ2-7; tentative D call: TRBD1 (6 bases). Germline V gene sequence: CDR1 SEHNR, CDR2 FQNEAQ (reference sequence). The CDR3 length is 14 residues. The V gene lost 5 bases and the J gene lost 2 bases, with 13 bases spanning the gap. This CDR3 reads CASSPGTPPYEQYF. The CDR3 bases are TGTGCCAGCAGCCCCGGGACACCTCCCTACGAGCAGTACTTC. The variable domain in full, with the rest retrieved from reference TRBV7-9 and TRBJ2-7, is DTGVSQNPRHKITKRGQNVTFRCDPISEHNRLYWYRQTLGQGPEFLTYFQNEAQLEKSRLLSDRFSAERPKGSFSTLEIQRTEQGDSAMYLCASSPGTPPYEQYFGPGTRLTVT.

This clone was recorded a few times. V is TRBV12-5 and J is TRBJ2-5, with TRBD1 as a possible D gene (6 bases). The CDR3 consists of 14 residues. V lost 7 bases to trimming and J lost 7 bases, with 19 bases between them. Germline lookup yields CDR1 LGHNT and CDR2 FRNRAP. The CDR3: CASAKDSKWGTQYF. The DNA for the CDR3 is TGTGCTAGTGCTAAGGACAGCAAATGGGGGACCCAGTACTTC.

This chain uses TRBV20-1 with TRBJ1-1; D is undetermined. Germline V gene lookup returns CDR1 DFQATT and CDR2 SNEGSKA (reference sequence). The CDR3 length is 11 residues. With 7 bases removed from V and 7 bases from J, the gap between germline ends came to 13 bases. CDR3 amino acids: CSVPVVGEAFF. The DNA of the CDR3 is TGCAGTGTGCCGGTAGTAGGTGAAGCTTTCTTT.

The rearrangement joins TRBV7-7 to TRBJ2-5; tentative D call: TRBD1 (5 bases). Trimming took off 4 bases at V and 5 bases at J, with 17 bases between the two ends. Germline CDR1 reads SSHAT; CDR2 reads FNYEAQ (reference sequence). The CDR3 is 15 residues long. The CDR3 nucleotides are TGTGCCAGCAGCTCTACCTTTATAAGGGGTGAGACCCAGTACTTC. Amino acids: CASSSTFIRGETQYF.

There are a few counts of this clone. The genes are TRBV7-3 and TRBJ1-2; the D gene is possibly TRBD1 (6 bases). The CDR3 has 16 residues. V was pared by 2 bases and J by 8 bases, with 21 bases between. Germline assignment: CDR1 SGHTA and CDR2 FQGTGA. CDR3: CASSLGGQTAPGGYTF. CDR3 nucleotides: TGTGCCAGCAGCTTAGGCGGACAGACAGCTCCGGGGGGCTACACCTTC.

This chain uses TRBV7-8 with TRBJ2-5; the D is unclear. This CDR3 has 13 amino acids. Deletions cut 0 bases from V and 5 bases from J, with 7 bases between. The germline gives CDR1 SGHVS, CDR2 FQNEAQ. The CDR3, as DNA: TGTGCCAGCAGCTTAGCCAGACTTGAGACCCAGTACTTC. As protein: CASSLARLETQYF. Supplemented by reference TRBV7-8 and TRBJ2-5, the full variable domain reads GAGVSQSPRYKVAKRGQDVALRCDPISGHVSLFWYQQALGQGPEFLTYFQNEAQLDKSGLPSDRFFAERPEGSVSTLKIQRTQQEDSAVYLCASSLARLETQYFGPGTRLLVL.

This CDR3 reads CASSSPGAGGYGYTF. The CDR3 DNA is TGCGCCAGCAGCTCCCCGGGGGCAGGAGGCTATGGCTACACCTTC. This rearrangement joins TRBV5-1 to TRBJ1-2; possible D gene TRBD1, 6 bases. The CDR3 covers 15 residues. The ends were cut back, 3 bases at V and 4 bases at J, with 16 bases in the middle. The germline CDR1 and CDR2 sequences are SGHRS and YFSETQ. Using reference TRBV5-1 and TRBJ1-2 for the parts outside the CDR3, the full variable domain is KAGVTQTPRYLIKTRGQQVTLSCSPISGHRSVSWYQQTPGQGLQFLFEYFSETQRNKGNFPGRFSGRQFSNSRSEMNVSTLELGDSALYLCASSSPGAGGYGYTFGSGTRLTVV.

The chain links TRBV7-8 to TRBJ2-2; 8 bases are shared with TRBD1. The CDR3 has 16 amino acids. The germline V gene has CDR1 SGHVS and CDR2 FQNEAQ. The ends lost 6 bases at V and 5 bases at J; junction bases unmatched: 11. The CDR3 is CASSHTDRASTGELFF. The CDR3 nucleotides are TGTGCCAGCAGTCATACGGACAGGGCGTCGACCGGGGAGCTGTTTTTT. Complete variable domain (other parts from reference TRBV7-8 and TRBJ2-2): GAGVSQSPRYKVAKRGQDVALRCDPISGHVSLFWYQQALGQGPEFLTYFQNEAQLDKSGLPSDRFFAERPEGSVSTLKIQRTQQEDSAVYLCASSHTDRASTGELFFGEGSRLTVL.

As DNA, the CDR3 is TGTGCCAGCAGCCAAAACATAGCGGGAGGGATGTACCAAGAGACCCAGTACTTC. Its translation is CASSQNIAGGMYQETQYF. This sequence joins TRBV4-2 and TRBJ2-5, with 11 bases matching TRBD2. This CDR3 is built from 18 residues. V was clipped by 2 bases and J by 0 bases; unmatched bases: 8. CDR1 is LGHNA, CDR2 YNFKEQ, per germline.

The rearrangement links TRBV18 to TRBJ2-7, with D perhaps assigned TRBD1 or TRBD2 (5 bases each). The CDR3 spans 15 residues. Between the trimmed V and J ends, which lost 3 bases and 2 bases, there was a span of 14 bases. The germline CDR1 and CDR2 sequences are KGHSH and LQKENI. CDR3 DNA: TGTGCCAGCTCACCGAAGGTGGGGACCCCCTACGAGCAGTACTTC. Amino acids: CASSPKVGTPYEQYF.

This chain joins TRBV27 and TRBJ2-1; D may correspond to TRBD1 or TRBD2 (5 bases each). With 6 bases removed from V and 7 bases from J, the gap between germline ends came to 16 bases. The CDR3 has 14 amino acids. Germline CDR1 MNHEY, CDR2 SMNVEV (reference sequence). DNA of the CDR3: TGTGCCAGCAGGGGCTGGGGGTTGGGGAATGAGCAGTTCTTC. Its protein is CASRGWGLGNEQFF.

DNA of the CDR3: TGTGCCACCAGTGATCTTGGACGCAATGAGCAGTTCTTC. Protein product: CATSDLGRNEQFF. This sequence joins TRBV24-1 and TRBJ2-1, with no clear D. Germline lookup yields CDR1 KGHDR and CDR2 SFDVKD. The CDR3 is made up of 13 amino acids. The V end was cut by 3 bases, the J end by 6 bases, with 8 bases between.

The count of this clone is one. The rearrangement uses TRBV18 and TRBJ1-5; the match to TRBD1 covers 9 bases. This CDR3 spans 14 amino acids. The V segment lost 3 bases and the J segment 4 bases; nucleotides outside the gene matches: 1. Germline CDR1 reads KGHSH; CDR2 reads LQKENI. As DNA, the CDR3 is TGTGCCAGCTCACCCGACAGGGGGAATCAGCCCCAGCATTTT. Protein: CASSPDRGNQPQHF.

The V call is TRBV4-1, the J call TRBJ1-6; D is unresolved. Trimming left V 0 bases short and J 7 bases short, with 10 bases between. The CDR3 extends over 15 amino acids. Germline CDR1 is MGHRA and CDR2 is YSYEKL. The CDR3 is CASSQEGRVNSPLHF. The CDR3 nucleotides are TGCGCCAGCAGCCAAGAAGGGAGGGTAAATTCACCCCTCCACTTT.